A selection of T cell receptor beta chains follows, all from one sample in a study of regulatory and conventional T cells in RAG deficiency. TCRdb's table, derived via immunoSEQ multiplex PCR, lists solely in-frame clones and lacks some. The data hold around 29,000 clones, with more than 90% observed a single time. This sample also appeared in a second study, on regulatory T cells.

The sample was CD25- CD4+ T cells sorted from blood. The source is a human donor in good health. The CDR3 runs from the conserved cysteine through the conserved F or W. D genes are given only for firm matches. Only part of the rows carry a size: once, few, many, or a class if the clone is expanded.

clone size: once
J gene: TRBJ2-3
D gene: NA
V gene: TRBV2
CDR3 DNA: TGTGCCAGCAGACGTAGACTAACAGATACGCAGTATTTT
CDR3 protein: CASRRRLTDTQYF

clone size: NA
J gene: TRBJ1-6
D gene: NA
V gene: TRBV5-6
CDR3 DNA: TGTGCCAGCAGCTTTATCGACAGGCAGTGGTCACCCCTCCACTTT
CDR3 protein: CASSFIDRQWSPLHF

clone size: NA
J gene: TRBJ2-1
D gene: NA
V gene: TRBV6-1
CDR3 DNA: TGTGCCAGCAGTCCCGGCGGGGCACGATACAATGAGCAGTTCTTC
CDR3 protein: CASSPGGARYNEQFF

clone size: once
J gene: TRBJ1-2
D gene: TRBD1
V gene: TRBV5-1
CDR3 DNA: TGCGCCAGCAGCGCGGACAGGGGAAACTATGGCTACACCTTC
CDR3 protein: CASSADRGNYGYTF

clone size: NA
J gene: TRBJ1-6
D gene: TRBD1
V gene: TRBV27
CDR3 DNA: TGTGCCAGCAGTTTATACATTGTGGGGACAGGGGGTAATTCACCCCTCCACTTT
CDR3 protein: CASSLYIVGTGGNSPLHF

clone size: NA
J gene: TRBJ2-7
D gene: NA
V gene: TRBV11-2
CDR3 DNA: TGTGCCAGCAGCTTATTAAACGGGGGGACAAAGGCCTACGAGCAGTACTTC
CDR3 protein: CASSLLNGGTKAYEQYF

clone size: NA
J gene: TRBJ1-4
D gene: TRBD1
V gene: TRBV28
CDR3 DNA: TGTGCCAGCAGTCTCTCAGGGGGTGCAACTAATGAAAAACTGTTTTTT
CDR3 protein: CASSLSGGATNEKLFF

clone size: NA
J gene: TRBJ2-7
D gene: NA
V gene: TRBV2
CDR3 DNA: TGTGCCAGCAGCTCATACAGGGTGCGCTACGAGCAGTACTTC
CDR3 protein: CASSSYRVRYEQYF

clone size: NA
J gene: TRBJ1-6
D gene: NA
V gene: TRBV9
CDR3 DNA: TGTGCCAGCAGCGTAGGGAGGAGCTCCTATAATTCACCCCTCCACTTT
CDR3 protein: CASSVGRSSYNSPLHF

clone size: once
J gene: TRBJ2-1
D gene: TRBD1
V gene: TRBV2
CDR3 DNA: TGTGCCAGCAGCCCCCCGGTGGACAGGGTAATTCGGAACAATGAGCAGTTCTTC
CDR3 protein: CASSPPVDRVIRNNEQFF

clone size: NA
J gene: TRBJ2-7
D gene: NA
V gene: TRBV18
CDR3 DNA: TGTGCCAGCTCCCTTAATACGGGGTACGAGCAGTACTTC
CDR3 protein: CASSLNTGYEQYF

clone size: NA
J gene: TRBJ1-2
D gene: NA
V gene: TRBV27
CDR3 DNA: TGTGCCAGCAGTTTCGAAGGACAGTATGGCTACACCTTC
CDR3 protein: CASSFEGQYGYTF

clone size: NA
J gene: TRBJ2-2
D gene: TRBD2
V gene: TRBV29-1
CDR3 DNA: TGCAGCGTTGACCAGCGGGGGATCGGGGAGCTGTTTTTT
CDR3 protein: CSVDQRGIGELFF

clone size: NA
J gene: TRBJ2-3
D gene: TRBD1
V gene: TRBV29-1
CDR3 DNA: TGCAGCGTTGAGACAGGGGGCTTAGATACGCAGTATTTT
CDR3 protein: CSVETGGLDTQYF

clone size: NA
J gene: TRBJ1-1
D gene: NA
V gene: TRBV7-9
CDR3 DNA: TGTGCCAGCAGCTTTGAACTGCCGAACACTGAAGCTTTCTTT
CDR3 protein: CASSFELPNTEAFF

clone size: NA
J gene: TRBJ2-2
D gene: TRBD1
V gene: TRBV5-1
CDR3 DNA: TGCGCCAGCAGCAGATGGACAGGGCCCGGGGAGCTGTTTTTT
CDR3 protein: CASSRWTGPGELFF

clone size: NA
J gene: TRBJ1-3
D gene: TRBD1
V gene: TRBV5-4
CDR3 DNA: TGTGCCAGCAGCCCAGACAGGGGGCCTGGAAACACCATATATTTT
CDR3 protein: CASSPDRGPGNTIYF

clone size: NA
J gene: TRBJ2-7
D gene: NA
V gene: TRBV7-9
CDR3 DNA: TGTGCCAGCAGCTTCATCCGACTAGAAGATACCTACGAGCAGTACTTC
CDR3 protein: CASSFIRLEDTYEQYF

clone size: NA
J gene: TRBJ1-1
D gene: NA
V gene: TRBV7-9
CDR3 DNA: TGTGCCAGCAGCCCTTCGGGGAGGGGGAACACTGAAGCTTTCTTT
CDR3 protein: CASSPSGRGNTEAFF

clone size: NA
J gene: TRBJ1-1
D gene: TRBD1
V gene: TRBV10-2
CDR3 DNA: TGCGCCAGCAGTGAGTACCAGGGGGAGACTGAAGCTTTCTTT
CDR3 protein: CASSEYQGETEAFF

clone size: NA
J gene: TRBJ2-7
D gene: NA
V gene: TRBV9
CDR3 DNA: TGTGCCAGCTCCTCAGACAGGTTCTCCTACGAGCAGTACTTC
CDR3 protein: CASSSDRFSYEQYF

clone size: NA
J gene: TRBJ1-2
D gene: NA
V gene: TRBV20-1
CDR3 DNA: TGCAGTGCTGTGGCAGGGGGCTACACCTTC
CDR3 protein: CSAVAGGYTF

clone size: few
J gene: TRBJ1-6
D gene: NA
V gene: TRBV2
CDR3 DNA: TGTGCCAGCAGACCGGACAGTCGGAATTCACCCCTCCACTTT
CDR3 protein: CASRPDSRNSPLHF

clone size: NA
J gene: TRBJ1-5
D gene: NA
V gene: TRBV19
CDR3 DNA: TGTGCCAGTAGTATATACCGTACGGGGAAGCGCCTCCAGCCCCAGCATTTT
CDR3 protein: CASSIYRTGKRLQPQHF

clone size: NA
J gene: TRBJ2-7
D gene: NA
V gene: TRBV10-1
CDR3 DNA: TGCGCCAGCAGTGACCCTCCGGGAAGTACCTACGAGCAGTACTTC
CDR3 protein: CASSDPPGSTYEQYF

clone size: once
J gene: TRBJ1-6
D gene: NA
V gene: TRBV27
CDR3 DNA: TGTGCCAGCAGTTTCGTGCAAGCGGGCTCCTATAATTCACCCCTCCACTTT
CDR3 protein: CASSFVQAGSYNSPLHF

clone size: NA
J gene: TRBJ1-2
D gene: NA
V gene: TRBV11-2
CDR3 DNA: TGTGCCAGCGGGTCAGGGAAAAACTATGGCTACACCTTC
CDR3 protein: CASGSGKNYGYTF

clone size: NA
J gene: TRBJ1-1
D gene: NA
V gene: TRBV11-2
CDR3 DNA: TGTGCCAGCAGCACAGCAGAGAACACTGAAGCTTTCTTT
CDR3 protein: CASSTAENTEAFF

clone size: NA
J gene: TRBJ1-6
D gene: NA
V gene: TRBV19
CDR3 DNA: TGTGCCAGTAGTACAACACCAGGGAATTCACCCCTCCACTTT
CDR3 protein: CASSTTPGNSPLHF

clone size: NA
J gene: TRBJ1-3
D gene: TRBD1
V gene: TRBV28
CDR3 DNA: TGTGCCAGCTTTTCAGGGGGCACTGGAAACACCATATATTTT
CDR3 protein: CASFSGGTGNTIYF

clone size: NA
J gene: TRBJ1-5
D gene: NA
V gene: TRBV7-2
CDR3 DNA: TGTGCCAGCAGCTCCAACCCGGGGGATAGCAATCAGCCCCAGCATTTT
CDR3 protein: CASSSNPGDSNQPQHF